This T cell receptor (beta chain) originates from a study of early T cells in non-severe SARS-CoV-2 infection. This CDR3 has 15 residues. Germline CDR1 and CDR2: SGHTA and FQGNSA. After removal of 5 bases from V and 5 bases from J, the junction contained 12 bases not matched to a gene. From the 5' RACE reads, TCRdb called clonotypes with MiXCR, one entry per CDR3 protein. The table has about 90,000 distinct CDR3 sequences, about 12% seen once. This clonotype originated in an adult who was a healthcare worker with PCR-confirmed SARS-CoV-2 infection or an uninfected control (not recorded which). This sample comprised whole blood, obtained at baseline. The genes are TRBV7-2 and TRBJ2-7; the match to TRBD2 covers 7 bases. The CDR3 spells CASSPRRFAGDEQYF. In nucleotides, the CDR3 is TGTGCCAGCAGCCCACGGAGGTTTGCGGGAGACGAGCAGTACTTC.